Following are 14 T cell receptor beta chains from one sample sequenced in a study of blood T cells in healthy people across ages. PCR was performed a second time for about 6 to 12 cycles using a sample-barcoded 5' primer and a J-beta primer mix. TCRdb redid the calling of the 5' RACE reads with MiXCR, one entry per CDR3 protein. Of about 730,000 distinct CDR3 sequences listed, around 46% are singletons. The sample taken for sequencing was blood. Receptors were obtained from an older woman in good health.

The CDR3 DNA reads TGTGCCAGCAGGTCCATCGGGGGTGGTACAGATACGCAGTATTTT. Translated, it gives CASRSIGGGTDTQYF. The J gene is TRBJ2-3, the V gene TRBV28; D may be TRBD2 (6 bases). Germline CDR1 reads MDHEN; CDR2 reads SYDVKM. The V end was cut by 6 bases, the J end by 3 bases, with 16 bases between. This CDR3 comprises 15 residues. The full variable domain, in which reference TRBV28 and TRBJ2-3 provide the parts outside the CDR3, is DVKVTQSSRYLVKRTGEKVFLECVQDMDHENMFWYRQDPGLGLRLIYFSYDVKMKEKGDIPEGYSVSREKKERFSLILESASTNQTSMYLCASRSIGGGTDTQYFGPGTRLTVL.

The V call is TRBV5-6, the J call TRBJ2-1; 9 bases map to TRBD2. Germline trimming cut 7 bases from V and 9 bases from J; bases unmatched to any gene: 8. Germline V CDR1 and CDR2: SGHDT, YYEEEE. The CDR3 is made up of 13 amino acids. The chain's CDR3 is CASGVAGVFEQFF. DNA for the CDR3: TGTGCCAGCGGGGTAGCGGGAGTTTTTGAGCAGTTCTTC.

This clonotype was seen a single time. The CDR3 protein is CSARSVDSNTEAFF. CDR3 DNA sequence: TGCAGTGCTAGAAGCGTCGACAGCAACACTGAAGCTTTCTTT. This rearrangement joins TRBV20-1 to TRBJ1-1; TRBD1 is a possible D gene (5 bases). Trimming pared 2 bases from V and 2 bases from J, leaving 12 bases between. The CDR3 is made up of 14 amino acids. The germline V gene encodes CDR1 DFQATT and CDR2 SNEGSKA (reference sequence).

The chain uses TRBV7-9 and TRBJ2-7, with 9 bases identical to TRBD1. The CDR3 spans 12 residues. V lost 5 bases to trimming and J lost 10 bases; unmatched junction nucleotides: 6. Germline CDR1 SEHNR, CDR2 FQNEAQ (reference sequence). CDR3 loop: CASSPGTGLQYF. The CDR3 region has the DNA TGTGCCAGCAGCCCCGGGACAGGGCTTCAGTACTTC.

The chain is built from TRBV4-3 and TRBJ2-3, with TRBD2 identical over 9 bases. The CDR3 sequence is 18 residues long. Trimming at V came to 0 bases and at J to 0 bases, leaving 7 bases not matched to a gene. Germline-derived CDR1 and CDR2 are LGHNA and YSLEER. The CDR3, as DNA: TGCGCCAGCAGCCAAGATTCCACTAGCGGGCATAGCACAGATACGCAGTATTTT. It specifies CASSQDSTSGHSTDTQYF.

V is TRBV7-2 and J is TRBJ2-3; TRBD2 matches at 7 bases. The CDR3 covers 15 residues. Unmatched junction bases numbered 5, after V lost 0 bases and J lost 5 bases. From germline, CDR1 is SGHTA and CDR2 FQGNSA. The CDR3 coding sequence is TGTGCCAGCAGCTTAGCTGGCGGGAGTAAAGATACGCAGTATTTT. It is translated as CASSLAGGSKDTQYF.

This clonotype was counted once. This chain uses TRBV10-3 with TRBJ2-1, with 12 bases fitting TRBD2. Germline V gene data show CDR1 as ENHRY and CDR2 as SYGVKD. V was pared by 2 bases and J by 14 bases, with 7 bases of the junction left unmatched. The CDR3 runs to 14 residues. The CDR3 is CAISEPRTSGAEFF. The CDR3 bases are TGTGCCATCAGTGAGCCCCGGACTAGCGGGGCGGAGTTCTTC.

This clonotype was seen a handful of times. The V gene is TRBV18, the J gene TRBJ1-6; a weak D match, TRBD1 (5 bases). Germline V gives CDR1 KGHSH, CDR2 LQKENI. V lost 3 bases and J 2 bases, leaving 8 bases between the germline ends. The CDR3 runs 15 residues. CDR3 nucleotide sequence: TGTGCCAGCTCACCCGACAGTACCTATAATTCACCCCTCCACTTT. The encoded protein is CASSPDSTYNSPLHF.

The V and J genes are TRBV4-1 and TRBJ2-7; D unresolved. The CDR3 loop spans 15 amino acids. Germline CDR1 MGHRA, CDR2 YSYEKL. Trimming removed 0 bases at V and 0 bases at J, with 9 bases between. CDR3 sequence: CASSQDGESSYEQYF. The CDR3 nucleotides read TGCGCCAGCAGCCAAGACGGAGAGAGCTCCTACGAGCAGTACTTC.

This clonotype was recorded a few times. The DNA for the CDR3 is TGTGCCAGCCTTCAGGACAGCCTGAGTCATGGCTACACCTTC. This gives the protein CASLQDSLSHGYTF. This chain joins TRBV2 and TRBJ1-2; tentative D call: TRBD1 (6 bases). The CDR3 runs 14 residues. CDR1 is SNHLY, CDR2 FYNNEI, per germline. Trimming shortened V by 8 bases and J by 6 bases, and 19 bases separated the two germline ends.

As concerns this clonotype: With a much larger clone just one base away, this may be a read error. The chain links TRBV29-1 to TRBJ2-5; tentative D call: TRBD2 (5 bases). Germline-derived CDR1 and CDR2 are SQVTM and ANQGSEA. This CDR3 contains 13 residues. The CDR3 DNA sequence: TGCAGCATTGAGGGCGGCAGGAGAGAGACCCAGTACTTC. Its protein product is CSIEGGRRETQYF.

This clonotype has more than one count but fewer than ten. V usage is TRBV12-3 or TRBV12-4 and J usage is TRBJ2-3; TRBD1 is a possible D gene (5 bases). This CDR3 contains 15 residues. V lost 2 bases and J 10 bases, leaving 19 bases between the germline ends. The CDR3 is CASSLWGSNLSPQYF. The CDR3 DNA reads TGTGCCAGCAGTTTATGGGGCAGCAACTTAAGTCCGCAGTATTTT.

The rearrangement links TRBV5-6 to TRBJ2-6; TRBD1 might be the D (5 bases). The CDR3 contains 16 residues. V dropped 4 bases and J dropped 0 bases, with 11 bases sitting between them. CDR1 and CDR2 (germline): SGHDT, YYEEEE. DNA for the CDR3: TGTGCCAGCAGCAGACAGCTCCACTCTGGGGCCAACGTCCTGACTTTC. Its protein product is CASSRQLHSGANVLTF.

The V and J genes are TRBV3-1 and TRBJ1-5; D is ambiguous. Germline lookup yields CDR1 LGHDT and CDR2 YNNKEL (reference sequence). Trimming removed 3 bases at V and 2 bases at J, with 11 bases between. The CDR3 is 15 amino acids. This chain's CDR3 is CASSQAPVGNQPQHF. CDR3 DNA sequence: TGTGCCAGCAGCCAGGCACCCGTGGGCAATCAGCCCCAGCATTTT.